This T cell receptor beta chain was sequenced during a study of T cell repertoires in cytomegalovirus infection. About the research overall: Based on public TCR beta signatures, there were indications of CMV infection and of a matching HLA type.

Each CDR3 protein gets one entry after TCRdb re-called the reads with MiXCR. The sample has about 310,000 distinct CDR3 sequences; 20% to 25% are singletons. A note on this clonotype: Its antigen is still unknown.

The germline V gene has CDR1 ENHRY and CDR2 SYGVKD. The V end was cut by 6 bases, the J end by 1 base, with 9 bases between. The length of the CDR3 is 13 residues. Study-level results: CMV carriers with the relevant HLA were identified by cumulative public TCR beta family frequency.

This clonotype originated in a human donor in good health (CMV status not recorded). Some clones in this sample may be carry-over from other donors' samples. The sample was cultured PBMCs, taken from culture after CMV antigen stimulation. The chain carries TRBV10-3 and TRBJ1-1; the D gene is possibly TRBD1 (6 bases). The CDR3 nucleotides read TGTGCCATCAGAGAGGGACAGAACACTGAAGCTTTCTTT. Amino acid sequence: CAIREGQNTEAFF.